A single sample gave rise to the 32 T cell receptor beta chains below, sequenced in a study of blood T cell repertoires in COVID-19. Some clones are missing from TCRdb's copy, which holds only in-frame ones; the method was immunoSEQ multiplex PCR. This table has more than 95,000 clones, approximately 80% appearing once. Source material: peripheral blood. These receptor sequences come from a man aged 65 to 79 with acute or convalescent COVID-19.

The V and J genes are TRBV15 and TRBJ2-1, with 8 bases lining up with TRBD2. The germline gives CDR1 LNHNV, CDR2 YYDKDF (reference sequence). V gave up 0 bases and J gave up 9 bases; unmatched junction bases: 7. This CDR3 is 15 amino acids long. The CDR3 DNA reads TGTGCCACCAGCAGAGATAGCGGGGCGACAGGTGAGCAGTTCTTC. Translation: CATSRDSGATGEQFF.

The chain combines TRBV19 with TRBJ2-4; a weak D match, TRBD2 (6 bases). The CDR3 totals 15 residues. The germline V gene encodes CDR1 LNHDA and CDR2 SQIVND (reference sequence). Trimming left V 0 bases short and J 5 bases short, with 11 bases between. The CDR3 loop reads CASSIDRVAENIQYF. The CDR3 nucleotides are TGTGCCAGTAGTATAGATAGGGTAGCGGAAAACATTCAGTACTTC.

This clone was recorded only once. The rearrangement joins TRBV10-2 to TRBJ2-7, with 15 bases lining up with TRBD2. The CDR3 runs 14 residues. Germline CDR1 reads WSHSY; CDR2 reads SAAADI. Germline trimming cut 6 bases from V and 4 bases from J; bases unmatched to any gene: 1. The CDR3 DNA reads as TGCGCCAGCAGGGGACTAGCGGGGGGATACGAGCAGTACTTC. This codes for CASRGLAGGYEQYF.

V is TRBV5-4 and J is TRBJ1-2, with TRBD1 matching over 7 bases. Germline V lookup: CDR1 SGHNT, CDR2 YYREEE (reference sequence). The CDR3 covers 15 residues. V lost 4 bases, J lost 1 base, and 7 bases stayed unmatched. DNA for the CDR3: TGTGCCAGCAGCCCCGGGACAGCGGATAACTATGGCTACACCTTC. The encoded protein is CASSPGTADNYGYTF.

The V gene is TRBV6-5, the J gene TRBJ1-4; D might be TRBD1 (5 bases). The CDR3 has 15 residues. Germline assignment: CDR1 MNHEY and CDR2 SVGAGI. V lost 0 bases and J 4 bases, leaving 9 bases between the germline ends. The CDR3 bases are TGTGCCAGCAGTTACTCGGGGGGTGATAATGAAAAACTGTTTTTT. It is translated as CASSYSGGDNEKLFF.

CDR3 loop: CASREASTDTQYF. CDR3 nucleotides: TGTGCCAGCAGGGAGGCTTCCACAGATACGCAGTATTTT. V gene TRBV7-8 combines with J gene TRBJ2-3; a possible D gene is TRBD2 (5 bases). V was pared by 6 bases and J by 2 bases, with 9 bases between. The CDR3 spans 13 residues. Germline V gene lookup returns CDR1 SGHVS and CDR2 FQNEAQ.

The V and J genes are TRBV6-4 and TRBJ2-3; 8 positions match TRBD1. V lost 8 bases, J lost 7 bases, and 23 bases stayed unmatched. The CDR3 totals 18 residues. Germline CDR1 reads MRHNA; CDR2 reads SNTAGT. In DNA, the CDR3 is TGTGCCAGCTGCGAGGGGGCGGACAGGGCCCAGAGATCCAATACGCAGTATTTT. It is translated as CASCEGADRAQRSNTQYF.

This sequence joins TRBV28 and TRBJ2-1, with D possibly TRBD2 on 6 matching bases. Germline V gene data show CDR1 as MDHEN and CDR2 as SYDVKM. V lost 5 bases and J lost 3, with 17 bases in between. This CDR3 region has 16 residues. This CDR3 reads CASSLPSGALYNEQFF. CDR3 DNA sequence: TGTGCCAGCAGTCTTCCTTCGGGAGCGCTCTACAATGAGCAGTTCTTC.

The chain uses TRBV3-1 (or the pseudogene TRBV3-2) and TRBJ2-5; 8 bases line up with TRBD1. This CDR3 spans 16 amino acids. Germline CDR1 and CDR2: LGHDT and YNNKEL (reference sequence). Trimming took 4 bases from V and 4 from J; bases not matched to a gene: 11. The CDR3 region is CASSLPPPDRAETQYF. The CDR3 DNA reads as TGTGCCAGCAGCCTACCTCCCCCGGACAGGGCAGAGACCCAGTACTTC.

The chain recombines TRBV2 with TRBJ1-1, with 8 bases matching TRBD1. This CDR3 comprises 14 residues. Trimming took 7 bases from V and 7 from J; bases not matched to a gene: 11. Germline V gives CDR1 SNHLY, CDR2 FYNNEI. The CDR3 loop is CASNLASGQGEAFF. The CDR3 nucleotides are TGTGCCAGCAATTTGGCGTCTGGACAGGGTGAAGCTTTCTTT.

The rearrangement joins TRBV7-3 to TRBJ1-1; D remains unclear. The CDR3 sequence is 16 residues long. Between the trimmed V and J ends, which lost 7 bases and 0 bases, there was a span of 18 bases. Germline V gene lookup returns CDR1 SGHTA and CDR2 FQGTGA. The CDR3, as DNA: TGTGCCAGCACCTCTAATGGGCCGCTTTTGAACACTGAAGCTTTCTTT. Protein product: CASTSNGPLLNTEAFF.

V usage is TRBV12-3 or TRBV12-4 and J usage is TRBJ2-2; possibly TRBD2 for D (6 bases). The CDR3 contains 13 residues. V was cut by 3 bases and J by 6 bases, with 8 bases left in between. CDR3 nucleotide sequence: TGTGCCAGCAGTTTCGGGGAGGCCGGGGAGCTGTTTTTT. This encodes CASSFGEAGELFF.

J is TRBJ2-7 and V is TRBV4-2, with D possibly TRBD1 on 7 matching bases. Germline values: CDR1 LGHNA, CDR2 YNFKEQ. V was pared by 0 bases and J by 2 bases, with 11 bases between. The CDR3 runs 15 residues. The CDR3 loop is CASSQDRGVTYEQYF. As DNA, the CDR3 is TGTGCCAGCAGCCAAGACAGGGGGGTGACCTACGAGCAGTACTTC.

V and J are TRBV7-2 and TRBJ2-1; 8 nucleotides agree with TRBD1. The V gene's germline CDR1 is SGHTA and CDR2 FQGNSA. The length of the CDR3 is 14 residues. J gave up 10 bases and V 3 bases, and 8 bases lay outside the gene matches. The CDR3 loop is CASSFQDRVGEQFF. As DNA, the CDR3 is TGTGCCAGCAGCTTTCAGGACAGGGTTGGCGAGCAGTTCTTC.

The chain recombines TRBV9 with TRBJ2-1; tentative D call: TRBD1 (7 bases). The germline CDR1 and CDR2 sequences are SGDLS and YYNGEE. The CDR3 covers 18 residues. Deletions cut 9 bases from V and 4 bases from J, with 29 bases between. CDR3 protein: CANKAPGQPGAGYNEQFF. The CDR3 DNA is TGTGCCAACAAGGCCCCGGGACAGCCGGGGGCGGGGTACAATGAGCAGTTCTTC.

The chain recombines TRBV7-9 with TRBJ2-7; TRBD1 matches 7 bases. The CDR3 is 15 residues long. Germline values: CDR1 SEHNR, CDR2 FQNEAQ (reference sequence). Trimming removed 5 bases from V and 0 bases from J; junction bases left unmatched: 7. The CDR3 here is CASSQGQKNSYEQYF. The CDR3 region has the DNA TGTGCCAGCAGCCAGGGACAGAAAAACTCCTACGAGCAGTACTTC.

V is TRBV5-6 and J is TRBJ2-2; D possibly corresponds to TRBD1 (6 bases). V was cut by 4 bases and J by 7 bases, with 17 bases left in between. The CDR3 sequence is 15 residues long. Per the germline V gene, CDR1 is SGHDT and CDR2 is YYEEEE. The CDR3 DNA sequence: TGTGCCAGCAGCCTCGCCGACAGGCTGTTCGGGGAGCTGTTTTTT. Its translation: CASSLADRLFGELFF.

CDR3 coding DNA: TGCGCCAGCAGGCGAACGGGTCAGCTTCGCGACTATGGCTACACCTTC. Protein sequence: CASRRTGQLRDYGYTF. V is TRBV4-1 and J is TRBJ1-2; D is uncertain. Germline values: CDR1 MGHRA, CDR2 YSYEKL. The CDR3 is 16 residues long. Deletions cut 6 bases from V and 3 bases from J, with 20 bases between.

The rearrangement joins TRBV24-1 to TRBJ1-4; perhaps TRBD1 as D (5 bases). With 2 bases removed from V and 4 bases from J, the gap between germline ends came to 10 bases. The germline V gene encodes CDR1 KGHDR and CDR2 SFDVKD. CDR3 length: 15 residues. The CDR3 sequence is CATSDSGGDNEKLFF. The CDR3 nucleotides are TGTGCCACCAGTGATTCGGGGGGGGATAATGAAAAACTGTTTTTT.

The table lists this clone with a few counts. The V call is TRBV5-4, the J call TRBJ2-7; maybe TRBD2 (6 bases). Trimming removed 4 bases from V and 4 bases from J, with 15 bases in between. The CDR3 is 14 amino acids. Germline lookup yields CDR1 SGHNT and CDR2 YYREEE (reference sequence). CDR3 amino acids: CASSLERRAYEQYF. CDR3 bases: TGTGCCAGCAGCCTCGAGAGGAGGGCATACGAGCAGTACTTC.

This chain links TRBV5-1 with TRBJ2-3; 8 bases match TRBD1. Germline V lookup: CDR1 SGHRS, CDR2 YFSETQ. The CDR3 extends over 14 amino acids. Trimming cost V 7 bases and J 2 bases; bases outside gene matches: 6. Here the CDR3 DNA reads TGCGCCAGCTCCCGGGACAGGCTCACAGATACGCAGTATTTT. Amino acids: CASSRDRLTDTQYF.

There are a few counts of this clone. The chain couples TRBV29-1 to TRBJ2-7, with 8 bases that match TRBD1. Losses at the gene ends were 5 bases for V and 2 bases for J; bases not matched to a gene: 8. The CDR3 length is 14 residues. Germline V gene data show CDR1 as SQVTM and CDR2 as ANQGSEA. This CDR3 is CSVKVRQGTYEQYF. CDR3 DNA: TGCAGCGTTAAGGTGCGACAGGGGACCTACGAGCAGTACTTC.

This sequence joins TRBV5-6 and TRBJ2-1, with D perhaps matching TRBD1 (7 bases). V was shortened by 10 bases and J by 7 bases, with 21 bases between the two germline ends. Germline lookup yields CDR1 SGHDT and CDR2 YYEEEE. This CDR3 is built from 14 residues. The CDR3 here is CAQMEGATKNEQFF. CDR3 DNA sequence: TGTGCCCAAATGGAGGGGGCGACGAAGAATGAGCAGTTCTTC.

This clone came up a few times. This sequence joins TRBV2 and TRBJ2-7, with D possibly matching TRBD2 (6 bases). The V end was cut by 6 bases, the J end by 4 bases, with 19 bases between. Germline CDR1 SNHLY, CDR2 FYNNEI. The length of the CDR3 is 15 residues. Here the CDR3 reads CASSPRGPLFYEQYF. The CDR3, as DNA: TGTGCCAGCAGCCCGCGGGGCCCTTTATTTTACGAGCAGTACTTC.

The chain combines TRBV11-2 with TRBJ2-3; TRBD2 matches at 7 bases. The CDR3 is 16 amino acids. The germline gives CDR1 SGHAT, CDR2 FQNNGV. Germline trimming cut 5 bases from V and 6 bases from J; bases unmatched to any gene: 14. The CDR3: CASSKIKRGLGDTQYF. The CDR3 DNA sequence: TGTGCCAGCAGCAAAATTAAGCGGGGCCTGGGGGATACGCAGTATTTT.

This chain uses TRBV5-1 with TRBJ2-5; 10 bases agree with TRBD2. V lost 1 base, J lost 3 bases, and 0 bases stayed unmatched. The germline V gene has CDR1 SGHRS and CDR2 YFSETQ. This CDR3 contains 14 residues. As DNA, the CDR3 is TGCGCCAGCAGCTTGCTAGCGGGAGAAGAGACCCAGTACTTC. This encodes CASSLLAGEETQYF. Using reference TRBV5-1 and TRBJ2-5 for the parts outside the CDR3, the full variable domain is KAGVTQTPRYLIKTRGQQVTLSCSPISGHRSVSWYQQTPGQGLQFLFEYFSETQRNKGNFPGRFSGRQFSNSRSEMNVSTLELGDSALYLCASSLLAGEETQYFGPGTRLLVL.

This chain's CDR3 is CASSYSGTGLGNTIYF. In DNA, the CDR3 is TGTGCCAGCAGTTACTCCGGGACAGGCCTTGGAAACACCATATATTTT. The chain links TRBV6-2 or TRBV6-3 to TRBJ1-3; 8 bases align to TRBD1. This CDR3 spans 16 amino acids. V trimming: 0 bases; J trimming: 3 bases; junction bases outside the gene matches: 4. In germline, CDR1 is MNHEY, CDR2 SVGEGT.

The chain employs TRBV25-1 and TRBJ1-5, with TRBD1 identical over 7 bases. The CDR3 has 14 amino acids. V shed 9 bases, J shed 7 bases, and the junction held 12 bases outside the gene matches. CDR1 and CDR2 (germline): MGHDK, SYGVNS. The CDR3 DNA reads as TGTGCCAGACCGGGTTACAGGGGAGGACAGCCCCAGCATTTT. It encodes CARPGYRGGQPQHF.

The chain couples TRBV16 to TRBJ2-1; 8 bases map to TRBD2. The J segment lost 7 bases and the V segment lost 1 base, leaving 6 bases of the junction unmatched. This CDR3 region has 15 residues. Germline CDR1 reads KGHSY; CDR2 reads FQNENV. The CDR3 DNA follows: TGTGCCAGCAGCCAATTTAGCGGGAAAGGGAATGAGCAGTTCTTC. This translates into CASSQFSGKGNEQFF.

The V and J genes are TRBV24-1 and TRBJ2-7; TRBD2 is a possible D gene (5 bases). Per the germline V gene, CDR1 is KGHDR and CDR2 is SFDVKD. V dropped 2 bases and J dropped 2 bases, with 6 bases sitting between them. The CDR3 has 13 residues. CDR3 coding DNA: TGTGCCACCAGTGATTCGCGGGCCTACGAGCAGTACTTC. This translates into CATSDSRAYEQYF.

The CDR3 DNA reads as TGCGCCAGCAGCCAAGGGGGCCCGAACACCATATATTTT. Translating gives CASSQGGPNTIYF. The J gene is TRBJ1-3, the V gene TRBV4-1; possibly TRBD1 for D (5 bases). V lost 1 base to trimming and J lost 7 bases, with 8 bases between them. Germline CDR1 reads MGHRA; CDR2 reads YSYEKL. The CDR3 runs to 13 residues.

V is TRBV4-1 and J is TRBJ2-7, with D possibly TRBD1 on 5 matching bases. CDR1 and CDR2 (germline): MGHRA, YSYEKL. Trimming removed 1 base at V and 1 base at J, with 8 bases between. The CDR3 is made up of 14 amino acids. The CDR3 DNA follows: TGCGCCAGCAGCCAAGTCGCAGGGTCCTACGAGCAGTACTTC. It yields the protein CASSQVAGSYEQYF.